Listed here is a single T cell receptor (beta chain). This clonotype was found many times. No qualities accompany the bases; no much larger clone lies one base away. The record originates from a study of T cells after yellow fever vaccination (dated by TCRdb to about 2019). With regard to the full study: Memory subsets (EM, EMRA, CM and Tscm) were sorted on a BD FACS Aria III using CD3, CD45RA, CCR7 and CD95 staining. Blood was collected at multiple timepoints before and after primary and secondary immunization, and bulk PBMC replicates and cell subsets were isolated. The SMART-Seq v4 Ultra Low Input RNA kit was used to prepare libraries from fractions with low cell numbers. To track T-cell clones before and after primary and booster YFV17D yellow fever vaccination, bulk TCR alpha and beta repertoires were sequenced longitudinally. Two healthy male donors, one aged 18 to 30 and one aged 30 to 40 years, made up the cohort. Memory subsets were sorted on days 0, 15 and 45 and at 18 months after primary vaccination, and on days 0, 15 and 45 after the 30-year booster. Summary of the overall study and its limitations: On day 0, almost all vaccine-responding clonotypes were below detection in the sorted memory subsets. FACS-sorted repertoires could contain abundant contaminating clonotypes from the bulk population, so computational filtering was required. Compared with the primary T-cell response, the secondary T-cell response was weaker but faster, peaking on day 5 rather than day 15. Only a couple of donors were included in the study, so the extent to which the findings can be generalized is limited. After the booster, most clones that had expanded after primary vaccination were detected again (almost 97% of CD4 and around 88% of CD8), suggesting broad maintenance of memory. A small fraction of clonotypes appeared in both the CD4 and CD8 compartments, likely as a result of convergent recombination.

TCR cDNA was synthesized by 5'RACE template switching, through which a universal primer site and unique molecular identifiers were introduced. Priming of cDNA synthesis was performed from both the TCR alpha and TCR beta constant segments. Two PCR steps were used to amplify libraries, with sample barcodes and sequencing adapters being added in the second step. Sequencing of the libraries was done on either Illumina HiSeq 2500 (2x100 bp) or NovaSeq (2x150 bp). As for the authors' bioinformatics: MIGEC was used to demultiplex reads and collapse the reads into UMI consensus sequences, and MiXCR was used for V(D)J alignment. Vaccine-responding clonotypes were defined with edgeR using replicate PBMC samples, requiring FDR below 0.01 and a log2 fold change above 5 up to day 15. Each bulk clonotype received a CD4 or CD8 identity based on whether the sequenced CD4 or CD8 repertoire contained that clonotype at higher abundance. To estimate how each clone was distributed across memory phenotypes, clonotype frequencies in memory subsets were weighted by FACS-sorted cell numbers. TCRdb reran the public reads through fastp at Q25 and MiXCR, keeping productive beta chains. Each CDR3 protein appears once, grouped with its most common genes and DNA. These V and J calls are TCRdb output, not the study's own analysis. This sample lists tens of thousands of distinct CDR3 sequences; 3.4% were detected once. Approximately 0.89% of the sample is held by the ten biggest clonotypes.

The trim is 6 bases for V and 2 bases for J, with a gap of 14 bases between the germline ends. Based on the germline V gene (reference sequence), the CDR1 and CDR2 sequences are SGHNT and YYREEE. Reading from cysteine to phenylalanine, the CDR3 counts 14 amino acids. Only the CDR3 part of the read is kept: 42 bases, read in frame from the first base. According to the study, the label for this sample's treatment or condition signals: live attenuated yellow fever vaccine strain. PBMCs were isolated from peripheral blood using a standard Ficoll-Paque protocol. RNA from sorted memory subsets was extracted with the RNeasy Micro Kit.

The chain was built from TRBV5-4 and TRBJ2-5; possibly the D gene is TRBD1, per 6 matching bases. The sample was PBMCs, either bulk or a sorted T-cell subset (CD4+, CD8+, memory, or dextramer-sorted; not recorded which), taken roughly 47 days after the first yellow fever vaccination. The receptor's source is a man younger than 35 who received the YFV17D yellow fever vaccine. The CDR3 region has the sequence CASNVQGLQETQYF. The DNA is TGTGCCAGCAACGTTCAGGGGCTACAAGAGACCCAGTACTTC. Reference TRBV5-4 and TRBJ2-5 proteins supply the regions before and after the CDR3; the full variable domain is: ETGVTQSPTHLIKTRGQQVTLRCSSQSGHNTVSWYQQALGQGPQFIFQYYREEENGRGNFPPRFSGLQFPNYSSELNVNALELDDSALYLCASNVQGLQETQYFGPGTRLLVL.